Described below is a single T cell receptor beta chain sequence and its context. Its antigen is still unknown. This sample was included in a study of cytomegalovirus exposure and HLA in healthy donors. Study-wide background: The roughly 700 first-cohort repertoires shared a platform with the approximately 120 validation repertoires, as reported in a later analysis. Study-wide points: TCR sequences were mostly rare, though some public TCRs occurred in many donors. The listing of some 170 TCR beta chains classed them as cytomegalovirus-associated.

The repertoire was sequenced with immunoSEQ multiplex PCR; TCRdb's copy has only in-frame clones and lacks some. The sample holds 50,000 to 80,000 clones, 85% to 90% seen once. This CDR3 is 16 amino acids long. The V and J ends lost 5 bases and 0 bases, in that order; junction bases with no gene match: 9. Germline V lookup: CDR1 LNHDA, CDR2 SQIVND (reference sequence). The chain has TRBV19 and TRBJ2-7; the match to TRBD1 covers 8 bases. The source material was PBMCs. The sequence was obtained from a woman aged 18-30 years in good health and CMV-seronegative. Written as DNA, the CDR3 is TGTGCCAGTAGTTCCCTAGTACAGGGGGACTCCTACGAGCAGTACTTC. It is translated as CASSSLVQGDSYEQYF. Full variable domain (outside the CDR3, taken from reference TRBV19 and TRBJ2-7): DGGITQSPKYLFRKEGQNVTLSCEQNLNHDAMYWYRQDPGQGLRLIYYSQIVNDFQKGDIAEGYSVSREKKESFPLTVTSAQKNPTAFYLCASSSLVQGDSYEQYFGPGTRLTVT.